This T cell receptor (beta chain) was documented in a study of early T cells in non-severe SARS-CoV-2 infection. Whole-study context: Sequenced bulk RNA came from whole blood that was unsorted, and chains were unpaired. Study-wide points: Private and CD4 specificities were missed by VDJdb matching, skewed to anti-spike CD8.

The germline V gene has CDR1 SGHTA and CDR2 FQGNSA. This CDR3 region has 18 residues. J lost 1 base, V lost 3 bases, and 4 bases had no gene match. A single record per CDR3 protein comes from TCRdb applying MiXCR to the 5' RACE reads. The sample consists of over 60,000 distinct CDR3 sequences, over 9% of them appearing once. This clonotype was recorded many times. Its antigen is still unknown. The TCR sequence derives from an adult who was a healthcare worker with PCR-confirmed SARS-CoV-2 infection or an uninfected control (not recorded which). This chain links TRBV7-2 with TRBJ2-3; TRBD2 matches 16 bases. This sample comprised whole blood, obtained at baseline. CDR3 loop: CASSFGTSGGGRTDTQYF. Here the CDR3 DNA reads TGTGCCAGCAGCTTCGGGACTAGCGGGGGGGGTCGCACAGATACGCAGTATTTT.